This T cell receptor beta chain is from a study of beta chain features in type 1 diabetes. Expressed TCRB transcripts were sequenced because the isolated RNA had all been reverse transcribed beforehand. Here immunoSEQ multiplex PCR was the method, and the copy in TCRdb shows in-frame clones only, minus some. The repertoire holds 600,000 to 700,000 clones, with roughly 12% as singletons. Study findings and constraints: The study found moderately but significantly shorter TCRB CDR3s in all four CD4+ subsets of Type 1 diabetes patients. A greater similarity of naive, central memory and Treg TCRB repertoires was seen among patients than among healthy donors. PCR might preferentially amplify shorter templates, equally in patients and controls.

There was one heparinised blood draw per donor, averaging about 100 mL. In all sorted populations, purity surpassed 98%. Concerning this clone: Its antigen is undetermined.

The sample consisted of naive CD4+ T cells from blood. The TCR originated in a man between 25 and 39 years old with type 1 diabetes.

CDR3 sequence: CASRLMGAAETQYF. In nucleotides, the CDR3 is TGCGCCAGCAGACTTATGGGGGCGGCAGAGACCCAGTACTTC. The chain uses TRBV5-1 and TRBJ2-5; tentatively, D is TRBD1 (6 bases). Germline assignment: CDR1 SGHRS and CDR2 YFSETQ. The CDR3 spans 14 residues. V was clipped by 5 bases and J by 4 bases, with 15 bases between them.